This TCR beta chain was sequenced in a study of T cell repertoires in ileal Crohn's disease. Study results and limitations: Active smokers at surgery had more clonal expansions than non-smokers. Every patient over 26.8% clonality showed endoscopic recurrence.

The time point denotes: neoterminal ileum biopsy at postoperative endoscopy, about 6 months after surgery. Worth noting for this clone: Its antigen is as yet unknown.

The CDR3 runs to 16 residues. The V gene lost 0 bases and the J gene lost 0 bases, with 7 bases spanning the gap. Germline CDR1 SGHRS, CDR2 YFSETQ. Clones were sequenced by immunoSEQ multiplex PCR, and TCRdb holds only the in-frame ones, with some missing. The sample has about 62,000 clones, less than 90% seen once. The specimen sequenced was ileal tissue. The TCR comes from an adult with Crohn's disease. The rearrangement uses TRBV5-1 and TRBJ1-6; D is undetermined. The CDR3 nucleotides read TGCGCCAGCAGCTTGGATCTTAGCTCCTATAATTCACCCCTCCACTTT. Translated, it gives CASSLDLSSYNSPLHF.